These T cell receptor beta chains were read from a single sample in a study of blood T cell repertoires in COVID-19. The assay was immunoSEQ multiplex PCR, and TCRdb's table has in-frame clones only and misses some. The sample includes around 280,000 clones, roughly 90% of them seen just once. Sequencing was performed on PBMCs or T cells enriched from blood (not recorded which). The receptors shown here come from a woman aged 40 to 55 who had recovered from COVID-19. The CDR3 runs from the conserved cysteine through the conserved F or W. The D gene is left open where the match is weak. Clone size is not always given. Where it is, it says once, few, many or a class for expanded clones.

V gene	clone size	D gene	J gene	CDR3 protein	CDR3 DNA
TRBV5-5	.	TRBD1	TRBJ1-4	CASGAPGTGDEKLFF	TGTGCCAGCGGGGCCCCCGGGACAGGGGATGAAAAACTGTTTTTT
TRBV6-5	.	TRBD1	TRBJ2-2	CASSPRTGGTGELFF	TGTGCCAGCAGTCCCCGGACAGGGGGCACCGGGGAGCTGTTTTTT
TRBV25-1	.	.	TRBJ1-2	CASSEWEGERDGYTF	TGTGCCAGCAGTGAATGGGAGGGGGAGAGGGATGGCTACACCTTC
TRBV5-4	.	TRBD1	TRBJ1-2	CASSRQGANYGYTF	TGTGCCAGCAGCCGACAGGGGGCTAACTATGGCTACACCTTC
TRBV11-2	.	TRBD1	TRBJ1-2	CASSLVNRGYGYTF	TGTGCCAGCAGCTTAGTTAACAGGGGCTATGGCTACACCTTC
TRBV5-1	.	TRBD1	TRBJ2-7	CASSFGQGTYEQYF	TGCGCCAGCAGCTTCGGACAGGGCACCTACGAGCAGTACTTC
TRBV18	.	TRBD1	TRBJ1-3	CASSPSPPGTGSGNTIYF	TGTGCCAGCTCACCCTCCCCTCCCGGGACAGGGTCTGGAAACACCATATATTTT
TRBV7-2	.	.	TRBJ1-2	CASSLRVDYGYTF	TGTGCCAGCAGCTTGAGGGTGGACTATGGCTACACCTTC
TRBV11-2	.	.	TRBJ2-3	CASSFQVAQYF	TGTGCCAGCAGCTTCCAGGTGGCGCAGTATTTT
TRBV19	.	.	TRBJ1-1	CASSALEDTEAFF	TGTGCCAGTAGCGCCCTGGAGGACACTGAAGCTTTCTTT
TRBV19	.	.	TRBJ1-1	CASSPGPGNTEAFF	TGTGCCAGTAGCCCCGGTCCGGGGAACACTGAAGCTTTCTTT
TRBV6-5	.	TRBD1	TRBJ2-3	CASSPGTGTRQYF	TGTGCCAGCAGTCCCGGGACAGGGACGAGGCAGTATTTT
TRBV7-3	.	TRBD2	TRBJ2-1	CASSLLAGGPNEQFF	TGTGCCAGCAGTTTACTAGCGGGAGGGCCGAATGAGCAGTTCTTC
TRBV7-9	.	TRBD2	TRBJ2-1	CASSPRGDPYNEQFF	TGTGCCAGCAGCCCTCGGGGGGACCCTTACAATGAGCAGTTCTTC
TRBV4-1	.	.	TRBJ2-7	CASSQGGSYYEQYF	TGCGCCAGCAGCCAGGGTGGTAGCTACTACGAGCAGTACTTC
TRBV6-5	.	TRBD2	TRBJ2-7	CASSNSGYEQYF	TGTGCCAGCAGCAATAGCGGGTACGAGCAGTACTTC
TRBV30	.	TRBD1	TRBJ1-2	CAWSRGTGAYGYTF	TGTGCCTGGAGTAGGGGGACAGGGGCCTATGGCTACACCTTC
TRBV19	.	.	TRBJ1-1	CARGTSGPNTEAFF	TGTGCCAGGGGGACATCGGGCCCCAACACTGAAGCTTTCTTT
TRBV5-5	.	.	TRBJ1-6	CASSPTSGIDSPLHF	TGTGCCAGCAGCCCCACTTCCGGGATTGATTCACCCCTCCACTTT
TRBV5-4	once	.	TRBJ1-1	CASSLRVGRGPEAFF	TGTGCCAGCAGCTTGCGGGTCGGCAGGGGACCTGAAGCTTTCTTT
TRBV6-5	.	TRBD1	TRBJ1-2	CASRRDRGYNYGYTF	TGTGCCAGCAGGAGAGACAGGGGGTATAACTATGGCTACACCTTC
TRBV7-2	.	.	TRBJ1-6	CASSLESRSPLHF	TGTGCCAGCAGCTTAGAGTCCCGGTCACCCCTCCACTTT
TRBV5-6	.	.	TRBJ1-1	CASSRPRGGWSTEAFF	TGTGCCAGCAGCCGACCTCGGGGGGGTTGGAGCACTGAAGCTTTCTTT
TRBV5-1	.	TRBD2	TRBJ2-7	CASTTSGGSYEQYF	TGCGCCAGCACCACCAGCGGGGGGAGCTACGAGCAGTACTTC
TRBV6-1	.	TRBD1	TRBJ1-4	CASSEQAGQVNEKLFF	TGTGCCAGCAGTGAACAGGCAGGACAGGTTAATGAAAAACTGTTTTTT
TRBV28	.	.	TRBJ1-1	CASSIPGVMNTEAFF	TGTGCCAGCAGTATACCAGGGGTAATGAACACTGAAGCTTTCTTT
TRBV5-1	.	TRBD1	TRBJ1-3	CASSLTLQGTVGNTIYF	TGCGCCAGCAGCCTCACCCTTCAGGGGACAGTTGGAAACACCATATATTTT
TRBV2	.	.	TRBJ2-7	CASTEDSSPYEQYF	TGTGCCAGCACCGAGGACAGCTCCCCCTACGAGCAGTACTTC
TRBV7-9	.	.	TRBJ2-1	CASSDSFDEQFF	TGTGCCAGCAGCGACAGTTTCGATGAGCAGTTCTTC
TRBV2	.	.	TRBJ1-2	CASRLGVYGYTF	TGTGCCAGCAGGCTCGGAGTCTATGGCTACACCTTC
TRBV18	.	.	TRBJ2-7	CASSPNRAYEQYF	TGTGCCAGCTCACCCAATCGAGCCTACGAGCAGTACTTC
TRBV18	once	TRBD1	TRBJ1-4	CASSPGQGNEKLFF	TGTGCCAGCTCCCCCGGACAGGGTAATGAAAAACTGTTTTTT
TRBV19	.	.	TRBJ1-2	CASSSVGTRNGYTF	TGTGCCAGTTCCTCAGTGGGGACACGAAATGGCTACACCTTC
TRBV3-1/TRBV3-2	.	TRBD2	TRBJ2-1	CASGWGSGGDEQFF	TGTGCCAGCGGCTGGGGTAGCGGGGGCGATGAGCAGTTCTTC
TRBV7-2	once	.	TRBJ2-7	CASSPHLAILSYEQYF	TGTGCCAGCAGCCCCCATTTAGCGATACTCTCCTACGAGCAGTACTTC
TRBV30	.	TRBD1	TRBJ1-6	CAWSVLGQDLSPLHF	TGTGCCTGGAGTGTACTGGGACAGGACCTTTCACCCCTCCACTTT
TRBV5-6	.	TRBD1	TRBJ1-6	CASSFRDSNSPLHF	TGTGCCAGCAGCTTCCGGGACAGCAATTCACCCCTCCACTTT
TRBV5-1	once	TRBD2	TRBJ2-3	CASSSGTSGLGDTQYF	TGCGCCAGCAGCTCGGGGACTAGCGGCTTGGGGGATACGCAGTATTTT
TRBV5-1	once	TRBD1	TRBJ2-5	CASRVGTAQETQYF	TGCGCCAGCAGAGTCGGGACAGCCCAAGAGACCCAGTACTTC
TRBV30	.	TRBD1	TRBJ1-5	CAWGQGDGQPQHF	TGTGCCTGGGGACAGGGGGACGGTCAGCCCCAGCATTTT
TRBV5-3	.	.	TRBJ1-2	CATGGRGYTF	TGTGCCACGGGGGGCCGAGGCTACACCTTC
TRBV3-1/TRBV3-2	.	.	TRBJ2-5	CASSQDFRGWETQYF	TGTGCCAGCAGCCAAGATTTCCGGGGGTGGGAGACCCAGTACTTC
TRBV7-9	.	TRBD1	TRBJ1-1	CASSSREGAKTEAFF	TGTGCCAGCAGCAGTAGAGAGGGGGCGAAGACTGAAGCTTTCTTT
TRBV29-1	once	TRBD1	TRBJ1-4	CSATGTANEKLFF	TGCAGCGCAACCGGGACAGCAAATGAAAAACTGTTTTTT
TRBV28	.	.	TRBJ1-4	CASSLSGGLNEKLFF	TGTGCCAGCAGTTTGAGCGGTGGACTTAATGAAAAACTGTTTTTT
TRBV27	.	.	TRBJ1-2	CASSDQGGASYGYTF	TGTGCCAGCAGTGACCAAGGGGGAGCGAGCTATGGCTACACCTTC
TRBV19	.	TRBD2	TRBJ2-1	CASSTLGTSGRAYNEQFF	TGTGCCAGTAGTACGCTAGGGACTAGCGGGAGGGCCTACAATGAGCAGTTCTTC
TRBV7-9	.	TRBD1	TRBJ1-5	CASSAGQEFNQPQHF	TGTGCCAGCAGCGCCGGACAGGAGTTTAATCAGCCCCAGCATTTT
TRBV5-1	.	.	TRBJ2-7	CASSLDRSYEQYF	TGCGCCAGCAGCTTGGACAGGAGCTACGAGCAGTACTTC
TRBV5-4	.	TRBD1	TRBJ1-2	CASSPRSGGGLNTF	TGTGCCAGCAGCCCTCGGTCAGGGGGCGGATTGAACACCTTC
TRBV21-1	.	.	TRBJ2-3	CASKRERPDTQYF	TGTGCCAGCAAACGGGAGCGGCCAGATACGCAGTATTTT
TRBV18	few	.	TRBJ2-2	CASSPRAANTGELFF	TGTGCCAGCTCACCACGGGCTGCGAACACCGGGGAGCTGTTTTTT
TRBV20-1	.	.	TRBJ1-2	CSARAGYGYTF	TGCAGTGCTAGAGCGGGCTATGGCTACACCTTC
TRBV5-4	few	.	TRBJ2-6	CASSPTRGGANVLTF	TGTGCCAGCAGCCCCACAAGGGGTGGGGCCAACGTCCTGACTTTC
TRBV5-1	.	.	TRBJ2-7	CASSLARGTRDEQYF	TGCGCCAGCAGCTTGGCAAGGGGCACCCGCGACGAGCAGTACTTC